This TCR beta chain was captured in a study of T-cell reconstitution after alpha-beta-depleted transplantation in children. Trimming took off 4 bases at V and 3 bases at J, with 12 bases between the two ends. This CDR3 comprises 14 residues. CDR1 is SNHLY, CDR2 FYNNEI, per germline. Researchers prepared the TCRbeta library using unique molecular identifiers, the study reports. MiXCR, applied by TCRdb to the PCR reads, yields one record per CDR3 protein. This sample has tens of thousands of distinct CDR3 sequences; around 6.6% occur once, and the top ten carry more than 20%. This clonotype appeared many times. The antigen remains undetermined. Findings and limits, study-wide: Newly produced T cells mostly accounted for T-cell counts and diversity one year post-transplant. About two months after transplant, alpha-beta T cells reportedly came from several hundred expanded graft clones. In some patients, recipient T cells and intrathymic progenitors surviving conditioning explained high day-60 diversity.

The input for sequencing was peripheral blood, taken 60 days after TCRalphabeta/CD19-depleted stem cell transplant. This TCR derives from a child in the first two years of life who had a stem cell transplant for acute myeloid leukemia, so the T cells may come from the graft donor. The V and J genes are TRBV2 and TRBJ2-5, with a weak D call TRBD2 (5 bases). The CDR3: CASSGRTGKETQYF. The DNA of the CDR3 is TGTGCCAGCAGTGGGCGGACTGGAAAAGAGACCCAGTACTTC.